Shown below are 3 T cell receptor beta chains from a single sample sequenced in a study of blood T cells in healthy people across ages. Next came a second PCR, run for about 7 to 12 cycles, which used a sample-barcoded 5' primer along with a J-beta primer mix. TCRdb used MiXCR to reprocess the 5' RACE reads, holding one entry per CDR3 protein. The sample includes about 830,000 distinct CDR3 sequences, 55% to 65% of them seen just once. The sequenced material came from blood. The source is a man aged 25 to 45 in good health.

This sequence joins TRBV9 and TRBJ1-2; TRBD1 agrees at 11 bases. From germline, CDR1 is SGDLS and CDR2 YYNGEE. This CDR3 has 14 amino acids. With 7 bases clipped from V and 8 bases from J, the junction kept 10 bases outside the gene matches. CDR3 in DNA: TGTGCCAGCGGCGCTGGACAGGGGGCGGGCGGCTACACCTTC. Translation gives CASGAGQGAGGYTF. Filled out from reference TRBV9 and TRBJ1-2, the complete variable domain reads DSGVTQTPKHLITATGQRVTLRCSPRSGDLSVYWYQQSLDQGLQFLIQYYNGEERAKGNILERFSAQQFPDLHSELNLSSLELGDSALYFCASGAGQGAGGYTFGSGTRLTVV.

The chain joins TRBV11-2 to TRBJ2-4, with D uncertain. TRBJ2-7 matches the DNA end more closely, so the J call is doubtful. The CDR3 is 13 residues long. Germline V gives CDR1 SGHAT, CDR2 FQNNGV. CDR3 DNA: TGTGCCAGCAGCGAGGCCGCCACCTCCGAGCAGTACTTC. Residues: CASSEAATSEQYF.

This CDR3 reads CASSITVTGHEQYF. CDR3 DNA sequence: TGTGCCAGCAGCATAACAGTGACGGGTCACGAGCAGTACTTC. The genes are TRBV9 and TRBJ2-5; D unclear. The last part of the DNA fits TRBJ2-7 better; the J call may be wrong. The CDR3 consists of 14 residues. Germline CDR1 reads SGDLS; CDR2 reads YYNGEE.